The TCR beta chain described here comes from a study of technical replicates of blood from a handful of donors. Germline V gene lookup returns CDR1 WNHNN and CDR2 SYGVQD (reference sequence). CDR3 length equals 13 residues. Trimming took 4 bases from V and 6 from J; bases not matched to a gene: 4. Using immunoSEQ multiplex PCR, the repertoire was profiled, and TCRdb retains in-frame clones only, with some absent. The data show 79,000 or so clones, 90% to 95% seen once. Sequencing input: T cells isolated from PBMCs. The source of this sequence is a human donor in good health. V and J are TRBV10-1 and TRBJ2-7, with TRBD1 identical over 9 bases. Written as DNA, the CDR3 is TGCGCCAGCAGTGGGGACAGGGTGGGCGAGCAGTACTTC. This codes for CASSGDRVGEQYF.